This entry describes one TCR beta chain. Its antigen remains unidentified. This sample is drawn from a study of CD4+ T cells in melanoma. CDR1 and CDR2 (germline): SEHNR, FQNEAQ (reference sequence). The CDR3 sequence is 16 residues long. V was clipped by 5 bases and J by 2 bases, with 19 bases between them. Study-wide findings and caveats: In melanoma, neoantigen-specific CD4+ T cells reportedly differed in differentiation state. A reported correlation linked neoantigen-specific CD4+ T cells to CD8+, macrophage and B cell function.

Data came from immunoSEQ multiplex PCR; TCRdb stores just in-frame clones and leaves some out. This table has some 10,000 clones, roughly two thirds appearing once. The sequenced sample was cells from a culture (not recorded whether cultured in vitro). This clonotype was obtained from a human donor with melanoma. The V gene is TRBV7-9, the J gene TRBJ2-7; D may be TRBD1 (6 bases). This CDR3 is CASSLVIGTPTYEQYF. For the CDR3, the DNA is TGTGCCAGCAGCCTCGTAATCGGGACACCGACCTACGAGCAGTACTTC.